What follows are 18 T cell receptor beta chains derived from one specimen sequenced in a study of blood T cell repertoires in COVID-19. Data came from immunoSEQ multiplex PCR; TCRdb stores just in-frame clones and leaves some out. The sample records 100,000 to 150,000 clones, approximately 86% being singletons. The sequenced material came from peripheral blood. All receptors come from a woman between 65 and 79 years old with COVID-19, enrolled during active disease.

The CDR3 region has the DNA TGCGCCAGCCGAGGCCCGTGGGACAGGGGGAAGACCCAGTACTTC. It codes for CASRGPWDRGKTQYF. The chain employs TRBV5-1 and TRBJ2-5; 11 bases align to TRBD1. CDR1 and CDR2 (germline): SGHRS, YFSETQ. This CDR3 region has 15 residues. Losses at the gene ends were 7 bases for V and 6 bases for J; bases not matched to a gene: 11.

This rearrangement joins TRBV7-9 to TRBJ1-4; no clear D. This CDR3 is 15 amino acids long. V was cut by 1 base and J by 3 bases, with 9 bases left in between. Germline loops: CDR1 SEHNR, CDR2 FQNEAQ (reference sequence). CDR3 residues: CASSLDSGSNEKLFF. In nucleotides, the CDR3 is TGTGCCAGCAGCTTAGACTCGGGGTCTAATGAAAAACTGTTTTTT.

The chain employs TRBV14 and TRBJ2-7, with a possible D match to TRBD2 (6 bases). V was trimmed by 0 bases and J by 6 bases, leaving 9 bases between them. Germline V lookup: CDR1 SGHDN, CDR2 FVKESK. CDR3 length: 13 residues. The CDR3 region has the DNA TGTGCCAGCAGCCAAGATCTCGGGGGCGAGCAGTACTTC. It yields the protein CASSQDLGGEQYF.

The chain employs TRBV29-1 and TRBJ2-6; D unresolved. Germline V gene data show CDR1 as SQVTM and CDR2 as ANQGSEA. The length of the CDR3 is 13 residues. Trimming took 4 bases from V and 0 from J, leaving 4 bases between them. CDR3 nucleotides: TGCAGCGTTGCCGTCTCTGGGGCCAACGTCCTGACTTTC. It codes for CSVAVSGANVLTF. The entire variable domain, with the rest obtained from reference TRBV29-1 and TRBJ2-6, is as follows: SAVISQKPSRDICQRGTSLTIQCQVDSQVTMMFWYRQQPGQSLTLIATANQGSEATYESGFVIDKFPISRPNLTFSTLTVSNMSPEDSSIYLCSVAVSGANVLTFGAGSRLTVL.

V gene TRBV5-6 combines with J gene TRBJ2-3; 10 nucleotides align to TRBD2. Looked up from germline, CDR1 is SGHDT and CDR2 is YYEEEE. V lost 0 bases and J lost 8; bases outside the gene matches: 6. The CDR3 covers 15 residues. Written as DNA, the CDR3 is TGTGCCAGCAGCTTGGAGCGGGGGGGCCTAAGTACGCAGTATTTT. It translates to CASSLERGGLSTQYF.

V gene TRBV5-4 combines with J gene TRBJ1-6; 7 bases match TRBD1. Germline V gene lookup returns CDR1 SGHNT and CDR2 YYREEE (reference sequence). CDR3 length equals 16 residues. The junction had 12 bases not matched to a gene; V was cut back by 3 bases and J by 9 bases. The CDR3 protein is CASSYTRQGIGSPLHF. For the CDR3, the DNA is TGTGCCAGCAGCTACACCAGACAGGGAATAGGTTCACCCCTCCACTTT.

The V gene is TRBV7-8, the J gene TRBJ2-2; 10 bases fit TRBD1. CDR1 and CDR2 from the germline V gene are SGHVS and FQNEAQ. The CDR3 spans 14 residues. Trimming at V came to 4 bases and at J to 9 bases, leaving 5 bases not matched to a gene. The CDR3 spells CASSSGTGARELFF. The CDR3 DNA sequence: TGTGCCAGCAGCTCCGGGACAGGGGCCCGGGAGCTGTTTTTT.

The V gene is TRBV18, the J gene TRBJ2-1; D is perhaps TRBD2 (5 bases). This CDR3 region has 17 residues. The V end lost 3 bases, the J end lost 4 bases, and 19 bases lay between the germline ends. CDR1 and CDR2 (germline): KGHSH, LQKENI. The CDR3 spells CASSPLIARAAYNEQFF. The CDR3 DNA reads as TGTGCCAGCTCACCTCTCATTGCGCGGGCAGCGTACAATGAGCAGTTCTTC.

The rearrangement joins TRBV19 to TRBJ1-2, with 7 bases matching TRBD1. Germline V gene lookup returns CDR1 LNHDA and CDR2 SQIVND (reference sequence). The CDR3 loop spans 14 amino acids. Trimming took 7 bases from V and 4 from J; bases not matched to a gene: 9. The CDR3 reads CASNPTGDAYGYTF. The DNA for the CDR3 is TGTGCCAGTAACCCAACAGGGGATGCCTATGGCTACACCTTC.

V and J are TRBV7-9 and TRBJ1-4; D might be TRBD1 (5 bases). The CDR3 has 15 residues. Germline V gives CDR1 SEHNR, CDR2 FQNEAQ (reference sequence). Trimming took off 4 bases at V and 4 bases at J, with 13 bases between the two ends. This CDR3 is CASSSTGYSNEKLFF. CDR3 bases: TGTGCCAGCAGCTCCACAGGCTACAGTAATGAAAAACTGTTTTTT.

The CDR3 protein is CASSPDRDNSPLHF. The CDR3 DNA reads TGTGCCAGCTCACCAGACAGAGATAATTCACCCCTCCACTTT. The rearrangement joins TRBV18 to TRBJ1-6, with D possibly TRBD1 on 5 matching bases. CDR1 and CDR2 (germline): KGHSH, LQKENI. This CDR3 region has 14 residues. Trimming shortened V by 2 bases and J by 5 bases, and 7 bases separated the two germline ends.

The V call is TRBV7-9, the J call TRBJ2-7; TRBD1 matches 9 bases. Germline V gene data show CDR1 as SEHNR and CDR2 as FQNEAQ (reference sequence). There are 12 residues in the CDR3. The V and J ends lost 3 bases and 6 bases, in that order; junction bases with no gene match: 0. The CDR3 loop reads CASSLTGGEQYF. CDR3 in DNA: TGTGCCAGCAGCTTGACAGGGGGCGAGCAGTACTTC.

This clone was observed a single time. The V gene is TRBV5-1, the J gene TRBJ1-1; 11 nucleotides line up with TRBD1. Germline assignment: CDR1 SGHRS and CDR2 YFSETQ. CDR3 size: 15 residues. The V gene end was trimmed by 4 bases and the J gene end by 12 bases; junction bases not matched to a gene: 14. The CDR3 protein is CASSLGQGAIGITFF. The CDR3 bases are TGCGCCAGCAGCCTTGGACAGGGGGCGATTGGTATAACTTTCTTT.

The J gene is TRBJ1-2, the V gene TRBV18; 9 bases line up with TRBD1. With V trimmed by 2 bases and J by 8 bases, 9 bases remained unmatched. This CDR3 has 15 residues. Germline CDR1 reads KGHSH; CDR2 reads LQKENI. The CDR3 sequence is CASSPAEGQGRGYTF. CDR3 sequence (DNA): TGTGCCAGCTCACCAGCGGAGGGACAGGGTCGGGGCTACACCTTC.

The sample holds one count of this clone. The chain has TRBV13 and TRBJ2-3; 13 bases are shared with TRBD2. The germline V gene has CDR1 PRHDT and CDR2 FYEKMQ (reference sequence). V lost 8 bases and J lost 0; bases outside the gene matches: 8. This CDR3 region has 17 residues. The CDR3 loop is CASAPGTSGASTDTQYF. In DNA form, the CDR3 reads TGTGCCAGCGCGCCCGGGACTAGCGGGGCTAGCACAGATACGCAGTATTTT. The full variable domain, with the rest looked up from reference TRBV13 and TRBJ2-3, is AAGVIQSPRHLIKEKRETATLKCYPIPRHDTVYWYQQGPGQDPQFLISFYEKMQSDKGSIPDRFSAQQFSDYHSELNMSSLELGDSALYFCASAPGTSGASTDTQYFGPGTRLTVL.

CDR3 sequence: CASARDSPTEAFF. The DNA of the CDR3 is TGTGCCAGCGCTAGGGACAGCCCCACTGAAGCTTTCTTT. The chain recombines TRBV6-5 with TRBJ1-1, with 7 bases identical to TRBD1. This CDR3 has 13 amino acids. The germline V gene has CDR1 MNHEY and CDR2 SVGAGI. J was trimmed by 4 bases and V by 8 bases; bases with no gene match: 7.

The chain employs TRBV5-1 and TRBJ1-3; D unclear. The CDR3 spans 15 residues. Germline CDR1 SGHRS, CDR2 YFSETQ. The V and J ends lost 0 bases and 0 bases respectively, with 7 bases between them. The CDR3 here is CASSLGGSSGNTIYF. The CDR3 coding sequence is TGCGCCAGCAGCTTGGGCGGCAGCTCTGGAAACACCATATATTTT.

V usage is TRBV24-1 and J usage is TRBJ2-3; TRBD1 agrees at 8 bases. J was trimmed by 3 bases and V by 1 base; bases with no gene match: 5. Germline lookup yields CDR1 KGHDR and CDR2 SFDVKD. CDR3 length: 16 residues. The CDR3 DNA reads TGTGCCACCAGTGATTTTACCGGGACAGGAACAGATACGCAGTATTTT. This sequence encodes CATSDFTGTGTDTQYF.